This paragraph reports one TCR beta chain. V shed 1 base and J shed 4 bases, with 10 bases lying between them. The CDR3 spans 14 residues. Germline CDR1 is SGHVS and CDR2 is FNYEAQ. This specimen comes from a study of blood T cell repertoires in COVID-19. Original analysis: Reference gene primers were amplified, and this amplification served to estimate nucleated cell counts. Here immunoSEQ multiplex PCR was the method, and the copy in TCRdb shows in-frame clones only, minus some. The V and J calls and clone size are taken from that table; D and trimming were inferred from the DNA. The sample lists about 100,000 clones; less than 90% were seen once.

The sequenced sample consisted of peripheral blood. V usage is TRBV7-6 and J usage is TRBJ1-2; the D is unclear. This receptor was identified in a human donor in a cohort sampled during active COVID-19. The CDR3 is CASSLDPGFYGYTF. As DNA, the CDR3 is TGTGCCAGCAGCTTAGACCCGGGTTTCTATGGCTACACCTTC. Drawing the rest from reference TRBV7-6 and TRBJ1-2, the complete variable domain is GAGVSQSPRYKVTKRGQDVALRCDPISGHVSLYWYRQALGQGPEFLTYFNYEAQQDKSGLPNDRFSAERPEGSISTLTIQRTEQRDSAMYRCASSLDPGFYGYTFGSGTRLTVV.